What follows are 20 T cell receptor beta chains derived from one specimen sequenced in a study of cytomegalovirus exposure and HLA in healthy donors (TCRdb year 2017). The method behind the library was the immunoSEQ multiplex PCR assay. For the multiplex PCR, a mixture combining 60 forward primers for TCR Vbeta segments and 13 reverse primers for TCR Jbeta segments was used. The source is immuneACCESS, and TCRdb retained only in-frame sequences with V and J called. Part of the clones is not carried over; for the studies checked, unresolved V genes explain less than half of this, and the remainder is unexplained. The sample records 210,000 or so clones, roughly four fifths of which are singletons. 0.22% of the sample is held by the ten biggest clonotypes. Sequenced: PBMCs. The receptors here all came from a girl aged 2-9 years in good health and CMV-seronegative.

The chain has TRBV7-9 and TRBJ1-2, with D possibly matching TRBD1 (5 bases). Trimming pared 1 base from V and 8 bases from J, leaving 26 bases between. Germline V lookup: CDR1 SEHNR, CDR2 FQNEAQ (reference sequence). This CDR3 comprises 18 residues. The CDR3 DNA follows: TGTGCCAGCAGCTTAGTCTCCCCATTCGACAGCGCACCTTCGGGCTACACCTTC. Protein: CASSLVSPFDSAPSGYTF.

The rearrangement uses TRBV6-6 and TRBJ2-3; possible D gene TRBD1, 5 bases. The V and J ends lost 5 bases and 1 base respectively, with 7 bases between them. The CDR3 length is 13 residues. Germline values: CDR1 MNHNY, CDR2 SVGAGI (reference sequence). In nucleotides, the CDR3 is TGTGCCAGCAGTCAGACAGGCACAGATACGCAGTATTTT. It codes for CASSQTGTDTQYF.

This rearrangement joins TRBV27 to TRBJ2-7, with 9 bases that match TRBD2. Trimming removed 0 bases from V and 6 bases from J; junction bases left unmatched: 6. This CDR3 has 15 amino acids. Germline lookup yields CDR1 MNHEY and CDR2 SMNVEV (reference sequence). CDR3 in DNA: TGTGCCAGCAGTTTATCCGCGGCGGGGGGGGGCGAGCAGTACTTC. Amino acids: CASSLSAAGGGEQYF.

The chain uses TRBV7-9 and TRBJ2-5, with 7 bases matching TRBD2. The V segment lost 5 bases and the J segment 5 bases; nucleotides outside the gene matches: 14. This CDR3 is 16 amino acids long. The germline V gene has CDR1 SEHNR and CDR2 FQNEAQ (reference sequence). DNA of the CDR3: TGTGCCAGCAGCCGAAAGTGGGAGGGCCATGGTGAGACCCAGTACTTC. Protein: CASSRKWEGHGETQYF.

The rearrangement links TRBV6-1 to TRBJ2-1, with D uncertain. Per the germline V gene, CDR1 is MNHNS and CDR2 is SASEGT. Trimming took off 5 bases at V and 7 bases at J, with 12 bases between the two ends. The length of the CDR3 is 13 residues. The CDR3 here is CASSPYPSNEQFF. The CDR3, as DNA: TGTGCCAGCAGTCCCTATCCCTCTAATGAGCAGTTCTTC.

The rearrangement joins TRBV6-5 to TRBJ2-7; the match to TRBD1 covers 9 bases. The V gene's germline CDR1 is MNHEY and CDR2 SVGAGI. Trimming removed 6 bases from V and 9 bases from J; junction bases left unmatched: 6. The CDR3 covers 12 residues. Here the CDR3 reads CASRGQGILQYF. CDR3 DNA sequence: TGTGCCAGCAGGGGACAGGGTATTTTGCAGTACTTC.

J is TRBJ1-5 and V is TRBV30; 10 nucleotides align to TRBD1. Germline V gives CDR1 GTSNPN, CDR2 SVGIG (reference sequence). This CDR3 spans 16 amino acids. V lost 5 bases, J lost 6 bases, and 13 bases stayed unmatched. CDR3 protein: CAWARFGTGVGQPQHF. The CDR3 DNA sequence: TGTGCCTGGGCGCGATTTGGGACAGGGGTCGGTCAGCCCCAGCATTTT.

This chain connects TRBV19 to TRBJ2-5; the D gene is possibly TRBD2 (5 bases). Germline V gene data show CDR1 as LNHDA and CDR2 as SQIVND (reference sequence). The V gene lost 5 bases and the J gene lost 0 bases, with 10 bases spanning the gap. This CDR3 region has 14 residues. The CDR3 DNA sequence: TGTGCCAGTAGTCACCGGAGGTACCAAGAGACCCAGTACTTC. This gives the protein CASSHRRYQETQYF.

The genes are TRBV6-5 and TRBJ2-7; perhaps TRBD2 as D (6 bases). Between the trimmed V and J ends, which lost 5 bases and 7 bases, there was a span of 12 bases. CDR3 length: 12 amino acids. Germline CDR1 and CDR2: MNHEY and SVGAGI. CDR3 nucleotides: TGTGCCAGCAGTGGCGCCCGGGGGGAGCAGTACTTC. Protein sequence: CASSGARGEQYF.

The genes are TRBV21-1 and TRBJ1-1. TRBV21-1 is noted as a pseudogene. The CDR3 runs to 11 residues. Written as DNA, the CDR3 is TGTGCCAGTCCGAAGAGCGGTGTAACTTTCTTT. This gives the protein CASPKSGVTFF.

The chain joins TRBV7-9 to TRBJ2-3; a possible D gene is TRBD1 (6 bases). CDR3 length: 17 residues. Germline assignment: CDR1 SEHNR and CDR2 FQNEAQ (reference sequence). With 5 bases removed from V and 1 base from J, the gap between germline ends came to 19 bases. Written as DNA, the CDR3 is TGTGCCAGCAGCCCAGCCAAAGGACAGTCACGCACAGATACGCAGTATTTT. Translated: CASSPAKGQSRTDTQYF.

V usage is TRBV5-1 and J usage is TRBJ1-1; D is uncertain. The CDR3 contains 14 residues. The V gene's germline CDR1 is SGHRS and CDR2 YFSETQ. V shed 1 base and J shed 2 bases, with 9 bases lying between them. CDR3: CASSLTAFNTEAFF. CDR3 bases: TGCGCCAGCAGCTTGACAGCTTTTAACACTGAAGCTTTCTTT.

In its sample, this clone was seen a few times. V usage is TRBV6-5 and J usage is TRBJ1-1; 7 bases map to TRBD1. CDR3 size: 14 residues. J gave up 5 bases and V 5 bases, and 8 bases lay outside the gene matches. CDR1 and CDR2 from the germline V gene are MNHEY and SVGAGI. CDR3 DNA: TGTGCCAGCAGTCCAGAGACAGGGCGGACTGAAGCTTTCTTT. Its translation: CASSPETGRTEAFF.

The rearrangement links TRBV6-5 to TRBJ1-1; 7 nucleotides align to TRBD1. The CDR3 has 14 amino acids. Losses at the gene ends were 1 base for V and 7 bases for J; bases not matched to a gene: 6. Germline CDR1 reads MNHEY; CDR2 reads SVGAGI. DNA of the CDR3: TGTGCCAGCAGTTACTTCCCGGGACAGAGTGAAGCTTTCTTT. This encodes CASSYFPGQSEAFF.

The chain recombines TRBV7-8 with TRBJ1-1; tentatively, D is TRBD1 (6 bases). The CDR3 covers 15 residues. Germline V gene sequence: CDR1 SGHVS, CDR2 FQNEAQ. Trimming removed 5 bases at V and 0 bases at J, with 13 bases between. CDR3 DNA sequence: TGTGCCAGCAGCCCATCCACAGGGTTGAACACTGAAGCTTTCTTT. Amino acid sequence: CASSPSTGLNTEAFF.

The chain combines TRBV7-9 with TRBJ1-2; the D gene is possibly TRBD1 (5 bases). Germline V lookup: CDR1 SEHNR, CDR2 FQNEAQ (reference sequence). The CDR3 sequence is 13 residues long. V lost 2 bases, J lost 3 bases, and 7 bases lay in between. The CDR3 is CASSLRGDYGYTF. The DNA for the CDR3 is TGTGCCAGCAGCTTACGGGGGGACTATGGCTACACCTTC.

The V and J genes are TRBV7-9 and TRBJ1-1, with 8 bases matching TRBD1. The CDR3 runs 13 residues. Germline-derived CDR1 and CDR2 are SEHNR and FQNEAQ (reference sequence). The ends lost 10 bases at V and 0 bases at J; junction bases unmatched: 4. CDR3 in amino acids: CAIQDRVNTEAFF. The CDR3 DNA sequence: TGTGCCATCCAGGACAGGGTGAACACTGAAGCTTTCTTT.

This clone was detected only a few times. J is TRBJ1-1 and V is TRBV28; D remains ambiguous. This CDR3 contains 14 residues. V lost 4 bases and J 0 bases, leaving 9 bases between the germline ends. Germline CDR1 and CDR2: MDHEN and SYDVKM. In DNA, the CDR3 is TGTGCCAGCAGTTCAAATAACATGAACACTGAAGCTTTCTTT. This encodes CASSSNNMNTEAFF. Filled out from reference TRBV28 and TRBJ1-1, the complete variable domain reads DVKVTQSSRYLVKRTGEKVFLECVQDMDHENMFWYRQDPGLGLRLIYFSYDVKMKEKGDIPEGYSVSREKKERFSLILESASTNQTSMYLCASSSNNMNTEAFFGQGTRLTVV.

This rearrangement joins TRBV5-6 to TRBJ1-2; 7 bases align to TRBD1. The germline gives CDR1 SGHDT, CDR2 YYEEEE. The V and J ends lost 6 bases and 4 bases, in that order; junction bases with no gene match: 9. The CDR3 totals 14 residues. CDR3 in amino acids: CASNQGGAFYGYTF. The CDR3, as DNA: TGTGCCAGCAACCAGGGGGGTGCCTTCTATGGCTACACCTTC.

This clone has a handful of counts. This sample includes further DNA sequences coding for the same CDR3. The rearrangement links TRBV5-6 to TRBJ2-2, with TRBD1 identical over 9 bases. Germline V lookup: CDR1 SGHDT, CDR2 YYEEEE. This CDR3 comprises 14 residues. Trimming took 3 bases from V and 5 from J; bases not matched to a gene: 2. The CDR3 nucleotides are TGTGCCAGCAGCTGGGGGACAGGGACCGGGGAGCTGTTTTTT. Amino acid sequence: CASSWGTGTGELFF.